These 11 T cell receptor beta chains came from one sample sequenced in a study of T-cell memory formation after mild COVID-19. Each CDR3 protein is one row after TCRdb ran MiXCR on the 5' RACE reads. The sample holds around 500,000 distinct CDR3 sequences; around a sixth are singletons and the top ten take about 12%. Material: PBMCs or a T cell subset sorted from them (not recorded which). Receptors were obtained from an adult woman who had mild COVID-19 (a few samples of this study predate the infection). Cell type and time point are not known.

This clonotype was counted only a few times. In nucleotides, the CDR3 is TGTGCCAGCAGTTGGGACTCTAGCGTCAACACAGATACGCAGTATTTT. Amino acid sequence: CASSWDSSVNTDTQYF. This chain uses TRBV6-5 with TRBJ2-3, with a weak D call TRBD2 (6 bases). Germline V gives CDR1 MNHEY, CDR2 SVGAGI. V dropped 4 bases and J dropped 2 bases, with 16 bases sitting between them. The CDR3 covers 16 residues.

The table lists this clonotype with many counts. The genes are TRBV29-1 and TRBJ2-7; no definite D call. V was cut by 6 bases and J by 0 bases, with 15 bases left in between. This CDR3 has 14 amino acids. Germline lookup yields CDR1 SQVTM and CDR2 ANQGSEA. In DNA form, the CDR3 reads TGCAGCGTCGCGAGCAAAAGCGTCTCCTACGAGCAGTACTTC. Encoded protein: CSVASKSVSYEQYF.

The V call is TRBV29-1, the J call TRBJ2-5; D not certain. This CDR3 is 12 amino acids long. V lost 7 bases and J 2 bases, leaving 11 bases between the germline ends. Germline CDR1 reads SQVTM; CDR2 reads ANQGSEA. CDR3 in DNA: TGCAGCGGAAGGAGATCACAAGAGACCCAGTACTTC. Its protein is CSGRRSQETQYF.

A few counts support this clonotype. The rearrangement joins TRBV12-3 or TRBV12-4 to TRBJ2-1; D uncertain. Trimming took off 2 bases at V and 9 bases at J, with 11 bases between the two ends. CDR3 size: 13 residues. The CDR3 protein is CASSLKVVGEQFF. CDR3 bases: TGTGCCAGCAGTTTAAAGGTAGTGGGTGAGCAGTTCTTC.

This clonotype was detected only a few times. This chain connects TRBV4-2 to TRBJ1-5, with D possibly TRBD1 on 6 matching bases. Trimming stripped 0 bases from V and 3 bases from J, with 12 bases between. Germline CDR1 is LGHNA and CDR2 is YNFKEQ. The length of the CDR3 is 16 residues. The CDR3: CASSQDLGGYNQPQHF. CDR3 bases: TGTGCCAGCAGCCAAGACTTAGGGGGATACAATCAGCCCCAGCATTTT.

J is TRBJ2-1 and V is TRBV4-1; D is unresolved. This CDR3 is 16 amino acids long. V gave up 1 base and J gave up 3 bases, with 13 bases separating them. Germline-derived CDR1 and CDR2 are MGHRA and YSYEKL. CDR3 protein: CASSQAFRAIYNEQFF. In DNA, the CDR3 is TGCGCCAGCAGCCAAGCGTTCCGGGCCATCTACAATGAGCAGTTCTTC.

This clonotype was seen a few times. This sequence joins TRBV3-1 and TRBJ2-7; possibly TRBD2 for D (6 bases). The V and J ends lost 4 bases and 5 bases respectively, with 12 bases between them. The germline V gene encodes CDR1 LGHDT and CDR2 YNNKEL (reference sequence). The CDR3 spans 13 residues. CDR3 sequence: CASSLGGNHEQYF. In nucleotides, the CDR3 is TGTGCCAGCAGCCTCGGAGGGAATCACGAGCAGTACTTC.

The V and J genes are TRBV7-2 and TRBJ2-6; possibly TRBD1 or TRBD2 for D (5 bases each). Per germline, CDR1 SGHTA and CDR2 FQGNSA. The CDR3 is 17 amino acids. V gave up 5 bases and J gave up 2 bases, with 16 bases separating them. The CDR3 DNA is TGTGCCAGCAGCCCCCCGGGGCCCGAGGCTGGGGCCAACGTCCTGACTTTC. Translating it yields CASSPPGPEAGANVLTF. Full variable domain (remainder filled in from reference TRBV7-2 and TRBJ2-6): GAGVSQSPSNKVTEKGKDVELRCDPISGHTALYWYRQSLGQGLEFLIYFQGNSAPDKSGLPSDRFSAERTGGSVSTLTIQRTQQEDSAVYLCASSPPGPEAGANVLTFGAGSRLTVL.

The rearrangement links TRBV20-1 to TRBJ2-7, with D tentatively TRBD2 (6 bases). Trimming removed 5 bases from V and 4 bases from J, with 18 bases in between. The germline V gene has CDR1 DFQATT and CDR2 SNEGSKA (reference sequence). The CDR3 loop spans 14 amino acids. CDR3 in DNA: TGCAGTGCTGACGGCGGCGGGGCTAGGTACGAGCAGTACTTC. Encoded protein: CSADGGGARYEQYF.

The chain recombines TRBV5-6 with TRBJ1-4; no definite D call. V gave up 4 bases and J gave up 10 bases, with 17 bases separating them. There are 14 residues in the CDR3. CDR1 and CDR2 (germline): SGHDT, YYEEEE. CDR3: CASSVPVADGKLFF. In DNA form, the CDR3 reads TGTGCCAGCAGCGTGCCGGTCGCGGATGGAAAACTGTTTTTT.

Only a few counts were recorded for this clonotype. The V call is TRBV29-1, the J call TRBJ2-1; no definite D call. There are 12 residues in the CDR3. V lost 5 bases to trimming and J lost 8 bases, with 13 bases between them. Germline CDR1 SQVTM, CDR2 ANQGSEA. The chain's CDR3 is CSVSSRLDEQFF. CDR3 DNA: TGCAGCGTTAGTTCTCGGTTGGATGAGCAGTTCTTC.